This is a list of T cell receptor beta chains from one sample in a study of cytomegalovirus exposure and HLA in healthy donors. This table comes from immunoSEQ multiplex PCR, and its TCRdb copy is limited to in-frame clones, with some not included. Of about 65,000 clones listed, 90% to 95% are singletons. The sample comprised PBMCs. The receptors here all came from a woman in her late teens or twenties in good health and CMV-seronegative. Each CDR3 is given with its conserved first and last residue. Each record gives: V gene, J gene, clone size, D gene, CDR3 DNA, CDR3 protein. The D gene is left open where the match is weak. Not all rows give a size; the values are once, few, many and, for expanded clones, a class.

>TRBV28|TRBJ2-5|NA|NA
TGTGCCAGCAGTTCGGGGGGCAGGGGGCGTTGGGAGACCCAGTACTTC
CASSSGGRGRWETQYF
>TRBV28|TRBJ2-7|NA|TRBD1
TGTGCCAGCAGTTTTGGGGGACAGGGCTTCTCCTACGAGCAGTACTTC
CASSFGGQGFSYEQYF
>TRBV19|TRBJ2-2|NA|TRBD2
TGTGCCAGTAGCCCCGGACTAGCGGGGTTCGGGGAGCTGTTTTTT
CASSPGLAGFGELFF
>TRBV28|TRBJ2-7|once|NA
TGTGCCAGCAGTTTAGGGATAGACAGGAGAACGTCCTATCCTACGCGCGAGCAGTACTTC
CASSLGIDRRTSYPTREQYF
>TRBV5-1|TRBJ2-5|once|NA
TGCGCCAGCAGCGCGTCTAAAGAGACCCAGTACTTC
CASSASKETQYF
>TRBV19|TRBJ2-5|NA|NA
TGTGCCAGTAGTGCGTATGGGGAGAGAGAGACCCAGTACTTC
CASSAYGERETQYF
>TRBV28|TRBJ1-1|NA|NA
TGTGCCAGCAGTTTATCGCAGGGGACCACTGAAGCTTTCTTT
CASSLSQGTTEAFF
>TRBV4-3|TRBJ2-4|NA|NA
TGCGCCAGCAGCCAAGAATTGGGACTAGCCAAAAACATTCAGTACTTC
CASSQELGLAKNIQYF
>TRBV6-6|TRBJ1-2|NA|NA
TGTGCCAGCAGTTACTCGCCATTACAGGGTGGCTATGGCTACACCTTC
CASSYSPLQGGYGYTF
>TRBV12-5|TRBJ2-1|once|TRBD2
TGTGCTAGTGGTTTGGTACTCGCGGGGGAGGTCAATGAGCAGTTCTTC
CASGLVLAGEVNEQFF
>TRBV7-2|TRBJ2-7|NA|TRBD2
TGTGCCAGCAACGCTTGGGGGACTAGCGGTTACACCGGCTCCTACGAGCAGTACTTC
CASNAWGTSGYTGSYEQYF
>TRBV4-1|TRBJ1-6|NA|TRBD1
TGCGCCAGCAGCCACCCGGGACAGCTCTATAATTCACCCCTCCACTTT
CASSHPGQLYNSPLHF
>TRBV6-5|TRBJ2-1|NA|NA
TGTGCCAGCAGTTACTCGGAGGGCTACAATGAGCAGTTCTTC
CASSYSEGYNEQFF
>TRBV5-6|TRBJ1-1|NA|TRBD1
TGTGCCAGCAGCCCAGATCGACAGGGGAACACTGAAGCTTTCTTT
CASSPDRQGNTEAFF
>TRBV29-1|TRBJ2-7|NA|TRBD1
TGCAGCGTTGAATTTACAGGGGTGTCCTACGAGCAGTACTTC
CSVEFTGVSYEQYF
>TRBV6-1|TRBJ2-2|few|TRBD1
TGTGCCACCGCGAGACAGGGGGACACCGGGGAGCTGTTTTTT
CATARQGDTGELFF
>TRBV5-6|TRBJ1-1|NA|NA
TGTGCCAGCAGCTTACAAGACACTGAAGCTTTCTTT
CASSLQDTEAFF
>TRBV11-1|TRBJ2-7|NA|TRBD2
TGTGCCAGCAGCCCCAGAAGAGGCTCTAGCGGGAGATTCTACGAGCAGTACTTC
CASSPRRGSSGRFYEQYF
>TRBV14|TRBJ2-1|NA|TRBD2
TGTGCCAGCAGCCACCTAGCGGGAGCCTACAATGAGCAGTTCTTC
CASSHLAGAYNEQFF
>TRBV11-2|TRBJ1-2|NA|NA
TGTGCCAGCAGCTTTAGCTCGGGGGGCGCCAGGTATGGCTACACCTTC
CASSFSSGGARYGYTF
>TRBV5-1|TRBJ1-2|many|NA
TGCGCCAGCAGCTGGGGATGGGGGCGAGATGGCTACACCTTC
CASSWGWGRDGYTF
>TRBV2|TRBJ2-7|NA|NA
TGTGCCAGCAGACAGGAGAACTACGAGCAGTACTTC
CASRQENYEQYF
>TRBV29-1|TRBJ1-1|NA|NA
TGCAGCGTCGGACAGCAGCGCGCTGAAGCTTTCTTT
CSVGQQRAEAFF
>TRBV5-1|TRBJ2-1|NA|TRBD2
TGCGCCAGCAGCTCGCTTATCGAGCGGGGGGATAATGAGCAGTTCTTC
CASSSLIERGDNEQFF
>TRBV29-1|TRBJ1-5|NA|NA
TGCAGCGCCTCCTCGGGGAGAGATCAGCCCCAGCATTTT
CSASSGRDQPQHF
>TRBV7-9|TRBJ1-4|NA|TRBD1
TGTGCCAGCAGGTCTGGGGCAGGGGGTATACTCGGTGAAAAACTGTTTTTT
CASRSGAGGILGEKLFF
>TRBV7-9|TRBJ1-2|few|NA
TGTGCCAGCAGCCCCCAAGGAGGGCAATCCTACACCTTC
CASSPQGGQSYTF
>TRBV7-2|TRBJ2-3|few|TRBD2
TGTGCCAGCAGCCCGTCCGCGGGAGGGGGAGCAGATACGCAGTATTTT
CASSPSAGGGADTQYF